The sequence of this T cell receptor (beta chain) was determined in a study of shared clonotypes between healthy human individuals. The CDR3 runs 14 residues. V shed 4 bases and J shed 4 bases, with 13 bases lying between them. Germline CDR1 MDHEN, CDR2 SYDVKM. This clone was counted once. Assay: immunoSEQ multiplex PCR; the TCRdb copy retains only in-frame clones and omits some. Of over a million clones detected, 60% to 80% appear once; the ten largest clones hold about 1.5%. This TCR was sampled from a man between 18 and 29 years old in good health. The V and J genes are TRBV28 and TRBJ1-2; D remains unclear. Material: memory CD4+ T cells sorted from blood. Subset: CD45RA-negative fraction. Written as DNA, the CDR3 is TGTGCCAGCAGTTGTACCGCCGTAGTCTATGGCTACACCTTC. Amino acid sequence: CASSCTAVVYGYTF.